The table lists the clone carrying this TCR beta chain with a few counts. This entry comes from a study of identical twins. From the 5' RACE reads, TCRdb called clonotypes with MiXCR, one entry per CDR3 protein. Here the sample spans over 550,000 distinct CDR3 sequences, about 7.1% being singletons. CDR1 LGHDT and CDR2 YNNKEL come from the germline V gene (reference sequence). V shed 4 bases and J shed 4 bases, with 10 bases lying between them. The CDR3 has 14 amino acids. These data also formed part of another study, on yellow fever vaccine responses in identical twins.

This chain joins TRBV3-1 and TRBJ2-2; D is possibly TRBD1 or TRBD2 (6 bases each). The sequenced material came from PBMCs. The TCR was taken from a woman aged 18-35 years in good health. The chain's CDR3 is CASSRGTSTGELFF. The CDR3 nucleotides are TGTGCCAGCAGCCGCGGGACAAGCACCGGGGAGCTGTTTTTT. Looking up the rest from reference TRBV3-1 and TRBJ2-2 gives the full variable domain: DTAVSQTPKYLVTQMGNDKSIKCEQNLGHDTMYWYKQDSKKFLKIMFSYNNKELIINETVPNRFSPKSPDKAHLNLHINSLELGDSAVYFCASSRGTSTGELFFGEGSRLTVL.